What follows are 8 T cell receptor beta chains derived from one specimen sequenced in a study of T cells in Graves' hyperthyroidism and ophthalmopathy. TCR beta CDR3 sequences were amplified from RNA transcripts. HTBI primers drove first-round RT-PCR of the TCR CDR3. A single record per CDR3 protein comes from TCRdb applying MiXCR to the multiplex PCR reads. Of 35,000 to 40,000 distinct CDR3 sequences in the sample, around half are singletons; the top ten hold approximately 6.2%. Sequencing input: blood. All receptors come from a woman between 50 and 59 years old with Graves' hyperthyroidism that later progressed to Graves' ophthalmopathy.

The chain has TRBV7-3 and TRBJ1-5; D possibly corresponds to TRBD1 (5 bases). From germline, CDR1 is SGHTA and CDR2 FQGTGA. CDR3 length: 17 residues. V lost 5 bases, J lost 6 bases, and 23 bases lay in between. The DNA for the CDR3 is TGTGCCAGCAGCCTACCTAGCGGGAGGCAGGGTTCTCAGCCCCAGCATTTT. Protein sequence: CASSLPSGRQGSQPQHF.

Worth noting for this clonotype: A junction boundary mismatches the germline segment, possibly from a read error. This chain links TRBV20-1 with TRBJ1-2, with D tentatively TRBD1 (5 bases). CDR3 size: 12 residues. The germline CDR1 and CDR2 sequences are DFQATT and SNEGSKA (reference sequence). The CDR3 DNA follows: TGCAGTGCTTCAGGGTTTGACTATGGCTGCACCTTC. This sequence encodes CSASGFDYGCTF.

This clonotype was detected ten times or more. The rearrangement links TRBV12-3 or TRBV12-4 to TRBJ2-1; 10 bases agree with TRBD2. J gave up 0 bases and V 4 bases, and 15 bases lay outside the gene matches. This CDR3 contains 20 residues. The CDR3 nucleotides are TGTGCCAGCAGTTGGCGTGGGGAACTAGCGGGACTTTTCTCCTACAATGAGCAGTTCTTC. The encoded protein is CASSWRGELAGLFSYNEQFF.

The chain couples TRBV10-2 to TRBJ2-1; D is undetermined. V was shortened by 6 bases and J by 4 bases, with 13 bases between the two germline ends. CDR1 and CDR2 from the germline V gene are WSHSY and SAAADI. The length of the CDR3 is 14 residues. The CDR3 region is CASSARSYYNEQFF. In DNA form, the CDR3 reads TGCGCCAGCAGCGCCAGATCCTATTACAATGAGCAGTTCTTC.

As concerns this clonotype: The germline gene is not matched at one end of the junction; a read error may be the cause. The chain couples TRBV6-6 to TRBJ1-6; tentatively, D is TRBD1 (6 bases). Germline V CDR1 and CDR2: MNHNY, SVGAGI (reference sequence). The CDR3 spans 15 residues. The CDR3 here is CASSGVTGTNSPPHF. CDR3 DNA sequence: TGTGCCAGCAGTGGGGTGACAGGAACGAATTCACCCCCCCACTTT.

As to this clonotype: It may be a read error: a sequence one base away is much more abundant. Because it lacks the conserved phenylalanine or tryptophan at the end, this CDR3 is likely a read error. It is unclear where the CDR3 begins or ends on the DNA, so no DNA is shown, and the CDR3 is as TCRdb lists it. This rearrangement joins TRBV6-2 or TRBV6-3 to TRBJ2-7; TRBD2 is taken as the D call from the table, unchecked against the DNA. The CDR3 has 15 residues if both end residues are counted. CDR1 is MNHEY and CDR2 is SVGEGT in the germline V gene. The CDR3 loop reads CASSPAAGHSYERYL.

The chain carries TRBV9 and TRBJ2-3; 9 nucleotides match TRBD2. The CDR3 sequence is 15 residues long. Trimming removed 0 bases from V and 1 base from J; junction bases left unmatched: 0. Germline V CDR1 and CDR2: SGDLS, YYNGEE. CDR3 DNA: TGTGCCAGCAGCGTAGGGACTAGCGGCACAGATACGCAGTATTTT. It is translated as CASSVGTSGTDTQYF.

This clonotype appeared many times. The V gene is TRBV27, the J gene TRBJ2-2; D is possibly TRBD2 (6 bases). The germline V gene encodes CDR1 MNHEY and CDR2 SMNVEV (reference sequence). This CDR3 comprises 14 residues. V shed 7 bases and J shed 7 bases, with 16 bases lying between them. The CDR3 nucleotides read TGTGCCAGCAAGTCGACTAGGTTGGTCGGGGAGCTGTTTTTT. Translated, it gives CASKSTRLVGELFF.